The 4 T cell receptor beta chains below come from one sample, sequenced in a study of OX40 agonist ivuxolimab in advanced cancers. The protocol was immunoSEQ multiplex PCR, while the TCRdb copy is restricted to in-frame clones and leaves out a portion. The repertoire includes about 60,000 clones, roughly 90% of them detected once, and 2.8% sits in the top ten. The sample was CD4+ or CD8+ T cells sorted from blood, taken in a trial of the OX40 agonist ivuxolimab. The receptors here all came from an adult with an advanced solid tumor such as melanoma, head and neck, liver or kidney cancer.

The V and J genes are TRBV29-1 and TRBJ2-7; 8 bases agree with TRBD1. With V trimmed by 3 bases and J by 0 bases, 4 bases remained unmatched. The CDR3 sequence is 14 residues long. Germline CDR1 and CDR2: SQVTM and ANQGSEA. Written as DNA, the CDR3 is TGCAGCGTTGACCCCGGGACAGGCTCCTACGAGCAGTACTTC. Amino acid sequence: CSVDPGTGSYEQYF.

The chain has TRBV29-1 and TRBJ2-5, with D perhaps matching TRBD2 (6 bases). With 4 bases removed from V and 4 bases from J, the gap between germline ends came to 7 bases. This CDR3 is 11 amino acids long. Per the germline V gene, CDR1 is SQVTM and CDR2 is ANQGSEA. CDR3 region: CSVAGGETQYF. The CDR3, as DNA: TGCAGCGTTGCCGGGGGAGAGACCCAGTACTTC.

The chain couples TRBV10-3 to TRBJ2-1; 7 positions match TRBD2. V lost 6 bases, J lost 5 bases, and 4 bases stayed unmatched. In germline, CDR1 is ENHRY, CDR2 SYGVKD. The CDR3 length is 13 residues. CDR3: CAIRGLVNNEQFF. The CDR3 DNA sequence: TGTGCCATCAGAGGACTAGTGAACAATGAGCAGTTCTTC.

In this sample, this clone turned up a few times. The chain links TRBV18 to TRBJ1-1, with TRBD1 identical over 7 bases. The V and J ends lost 3 bases and 0 bases, in that order; junction bases with no gene match: 10. This CDR3 has 17 amino acids. Germline V CDR1 and CDR2: KGHSH, LQKENI. The DNA of the CDR3 is TGTGCCAGCTCACCCCCAGGGACAGATTTACTGAACACTGAAGCTTTCTTT. Amino acids: CASSPPGTDLLNTEAFF.